Below, 25 T cell receptor beta chains from the same sample are listed, as sequenced in a study of T-cell memory formation after mild COVID-19. MiXCR, run by TCRdb on the 5' RACE reads, gives a single entry per CDR3 protein. The table shows roughly 400,000 distinct CDR3 sequences, with around 17% occurring only once. The sequencing input was PBMCs or a T cell subset sorted from them (not recorded which). These receptors were obtained from a young man who had mild COVID-19 (a few samples of this study predate the infection). Cell type and time point are not known.

In its sample, this clonotype was seen a few times. J is TRBJ1-1 and V is TRBV15, with 8 bases fitting TRBD1. The CDR3 consists of 14 residues. Germline V gene lookup returns CDR1 LNHNV and CDR2 YYDKDF (reference sequence). V gave up 4 bases and J gave up 7 bases; unmatched junction bases: 8. The CDR3 DNA is TGTGCCACCAGCACCGGGACAGGATTTTTTGAAGCTTTCTTT. As protein: CATSTGTGFFEAFF.

The chain carries TRBV4-2 and TRBJ2-2; tentative D call: TRBD2 (5 bases). The CDR3 contains 15 residues. Looked up from germline, CDR1 is LGHNA and CDR2 is YNFKEQ. The germline V and J ends were trimmed by 3 bases and 0 bases, with 8 bases remaining between them. CDR3 nucleotide sequence: TGTGCCAGCAGCCATGGCGGGCCGAACACCGGGGAGCTGTTTTTT. This translates into CASSHGGPNTGELFF.

This clonotype was detected only a few times. The V gene is TRBV7-2, the J gene TRBJ1-2; TRBD1 is a possible D gene (5 bases). CDR3 length: 14 amino acids. Trimming pared 6 bases from V and 5 bases from J, leaving 16 bases between. Germline CDR1 reads SGHTA; CDR2 reads FQGNSA. Here the CDR3 DNA reads TGTGCCAGCAGGGAACAAGGGGCCTCATATGGCTACACCTTC. It specifies CASREQGASYGYTF.

There are a few counts of this clonotype. The gene calls are TRBV29-1 and TRBJ1-1; D might be TRBD1 (5 bases). Trimming left V 7 bases short and J 1 base short, with 13 bases between. CDR1 SQVTM and CDR2 ANQGSEA come from the germline V gene. The CDR3 extends over 13 amino acids. Here the CDR3 DNA reads TGCAGCGCGACGGGACGGTCGAACACTGAAGCTTTCTTT. Translating gives CSATGRSNTEAFF.

This clonotype was seen more than once but under ten times. This chain joins TRBV20-1 and TRBJ2-7; tentatively, D is TRBD2 (5 bases). The CDR3 has 16 residues. The germline gives CDR1 DFQATT, CDR2 SNEGSKA (reference sequence). The germline V and J ends were trimmed by 4 bases and 2 bases, with 21 bases remaining between them. The CDR3 is CSATGVEARWAYEQYF. DNA of the CDR3: TGCAGTGCTACGGGTGTGGAGGCGAGGTGGGCCTACGAGCAGTACTTC.

V is TRBV29-1 and J is TRBJ2-2, with D possibly being TRBD2 (5 bases). CDR1 and CDR2 (germline): SQVTM, ANQGSEA. The germline V and J ends were trimmed by 2 bases and 7 bases, with 17 bases remaining between them. The CDR3 length is 15 residues. CDR3 amino acids: CSVENGRGGSGELFF. The CDR3 nucleotides read TGCAGCGTTGAAAATGGAAGAGGAGGCAGCGGGGAGCTGTTTTTT.

This clonotype was observed a few times. The CDR3 sequence: CASSLDQLNTEAFF. CDR3 nucleotides: TGTGCCAGCAGCTTGGATCAGCTGAACACTGAAGCTTTCTTT. This chain joins TRBV7-9 and TRBJ1-1; D call uncertain. V lost 3 bases and J lost 0, with 8 bases in between. Germline CDR1 SEHNR, CDR2 FQNEAQ (reference sequence). CDR3 length equals 14 residues. The complete variable domain, with remaining parts taken from reference TRBV7-9 and TRBJ1-1, reads DTGVSQNPRHKITKRGQNVTFRCDPISEHNRLYWYRQTLGQGPEFLTYFQNEAQLEKSRLLSDRFSAERPKGSFSTLEIQRTEQGDSAMYLCASSLDQLNTEAFFGQGTRLTVV.

This clonotype was seen ten or more times. The rearrangement joins TRBV5-5 to TRBJ2-1; D gene unclear. This CDR3 has 15 amino acids. The V end lost 4 bases, the J end lost 10 bases, and 21 bases lay between the germline ends. Germline loops: CDR1 SGHKS, CDR2 YYEKEE (reference sequence). CDR3 nucleotide sequence: TGTGCCAGCAGCCTTCGGGCCCCCCGGGTTCCGGAGCAGTTCTTC. It encodes CASSLRAPRVPEQFF.

This clonotype was recorded at least ten times. V gene TRBV7-9 combines with J gene TRBJ2-1; either TRBD1 or TRBD2 may fit D (6 bases each). There are 15 residues in the CDR3. V dropped 3 bases and J dropped 5 bases, with 14 bases sitting between them. CDR1 is SEHNR, CDR2 FQNEAQ, per germline (reference sequence). CDR3 protein: CASSFRRGTDNEQFF. The CDR3 DNA is TGTGCCAGCAGCTTCAGGAGGGGGACGGACAATGAGCAGTTCTTC.

This clonotype occurred a few times. The rearrangement links TRBV7-2 to TRBJ1-1, with D possibly being TRBD1 (5 bases). The germline V gene encodes CDR1 SGHTA and CDR2 FQGNSA. The CDR3 runs to 13 residues. V was shortened by 5 bases and J by 3 bases, with 10 bases between the two germline ends. The CDR3 loop is CASSPGGDTEAFF. CDR3 DNA: TGTGCCAGCAGCCCCGGGGGAGACACTGAAGCTTTCTTT.

As DNA, the CDR3 is TGCAGCGGTGGACTTTCTGGGACAGGGGTATGGAATGAGCAGTTCTTC. Its protein is CSGGLSGTGVWNEQFF. The gene calls are TRBV29-1 and TRBJ2-1; TRBD1 matches at 10 bases. There are 16 residues in the CDR3. With V trimmed by 7 bases and J by 7 bases, 16 bases remained unmatched. CDR1 SQVTM and CDR2 ANQGSEA come from the germline V gene.

The chain joins TRBV11-2 to TRBJ2-1; D unclear. Germline V CDR1 and CDR2: SGHAT, FQNNGV. The CDR3 length is 14 residues. V lost 5 bases, J lost 9 bases, and 17 bases lay in between. CDR3 residues: CASSIIGPAGEQFF. The DNA for the CDR3 is TGTGCCAGCAGCATAATAGGACCAGCCGGTGAGCAGTTCTTC.

The V call is TRBV15, the J call TRBJ1-2; D may be TRBD1 (5 bases). Germline values: CDR1 LNHNV, CDR2 YYDKDF (reference sequence). Trimming pared 0 bases from V and 1 base from J, leaving 15 bases between. The CDR3 is made up of 17 amino acids. Written as DNA, the CDR3 is TGTGCCACCAGCAGAGATCTCTCCAGGGTCGGTAACTATGGCTACACCTTC. As protein: CATSRDLSRVGNYGYTF.

The sample holds a few counts of this clonotype. The chain has TRBV6-5 and TRBJ2-2; 10 bases map to TRBD1. Germline CDR1 and CDR2: MNHEY and SVGAGI. This CDR3 has 16 amino acids. With V trimmed by 5 bases and J by 7 bases, 10 bases remained unmatched. The CDR3 loop reads CASSRGTGAVGGELFF. The CDR3 DNA reads TGTGCCAGCAGTCGCGGGACAGGGGCTGTAGGCGGGGAGCTGTTTTTT.

This clonotype was counted many times. The V call is TRBV7-9, the J call TRBJ2-2; D is undetermined. CDR1 is SEHNR and CDR2 is FQNEAQ in the germline V gene (reference sequence). The CDR3 has 15 amino acids. The V gene lost 1 base and the J gene lost 4 bases, with 10 bases spanning the gap. The DNA of the CDR3 is TGTGCCAGCAGCTTAGACGTGGGTTTCACCGGGGAGCTGTTTTTT. It is translated as CASSLDVGFTGELFF. Using reference TRBV7-9 and TRBJ2-2 for the parts outside the CDR3, the full variable domain is DTGVSQNPRHKITKRGQNVTFRCDPISEHNRLYWYRQTLGQGPEFLTYFQNEAQLEKSRLLSDRFSAERPKGSFSTLEIQRTEQGDSAMYLCASSLDVGFTGELFFGEGSRLTVL.

In the case of this clonotype: A read error may explain this, as a much larger clone is one base away. The V call is TRBV6-5, the J call TRBJ2-7, with D tentatively TRBD1 (6 bases). Deletions cut 3 bases from V and 2 bases from J, with 11 bases between. CDR1 is MNHEY, CDR2 SVGAGI, per germline. CDR3 length: 14 residues. In nucleotides, the CDR3 is TGTGCCAGCAGTTATTGGGGGCGAGCCTACGAGCAGTACTTC. This gives the protein CASSYWGRAYEQYF.

J is TRBJ2-6 and V is TRBV27; tentatively, D is TRBD1 (5 bases). The V and J ends lost 3 bases and 2 bases respectively, with 11 bases between them. This CDR3 comprises 16 residues. CDR1 and CDR2 (germline): MNHEY, SMNVEV (reference sequence). DNA for the CDR3: TGTGCCAGCAGTTTGGCAGGGTGGGCTGGGGCCAACGTCCTGACTTTC. Its protein is CASSLAGWAGANVLTF.

The chain uses TRBV7-2 and TRBJ2-2; a possible D gene is TRBD1 (5 bases). Germline V gene data show CDR1 as SGHTA and CDR2 as FQGNSA. There are 16 residues in the CDR3. V gave up 5 bases and J gave up 8 bases, with 21 bases separating them. The DNA for the CDR3 is TGTGCCAGCAGCCCTCCCGGCAGGGCAGTAACGGGGGAGCTGTTTTTT. This translates into CASSPPGRAVTGELFF. The full variable domain, rest sourced from reference TRBV7-2 and TRBJ2-2, is GAGVSQSPSNKVTEKGKDVELRCDPISGHTALYWYRQSLGQGLEFLIYFQGNSAPDKSGLPSDRFSAERTGGSVSTLTIQRTQQEDSAVYLCASSPPGRAVTGELFFGEGSRLTVL.

The CDR3 DNA follows: TGTGCCAGCAGTCACTTACTCCGGGACGCCTACGAGCAGTACTTC. Encoded protein: CASSHLLRDAYEQYF. The chain uses TRBV6-2 or TRBV6-3 and TRBJ2-7; D may match TRBD1 or TRBD2 (5 bases each). The CDR3 runs 15 residues. V was pared by 5 bases and J by 2 bases, with 16 bases between. From germline, CDR1 is MNHEY and CDR2 SVGEGT.

The J gene is TRBJ1-2, the V gene TRBV6-2 or TRBV6-3, with D possibly being TRBD1 (6 bases). Trimming took 2 bases from V and 6 from J, leaving 13 bases between them. This CDR3 contains 14 residues. In germline, CDR1 is MNHEY, CDR2 SVGEGT. CDR3 amino acids: CASSYADSRDGYTF. The CDR3 coding sequence is TGTGCCAGCAGTTACGCGGACAGCAGGGATGGCTACACCTTC.

This chain uses TRBV18 with TRBJ2-3, with TRBD1 as a possible D gene (6 bases). V was cut by 1 base and J by 2 bases, with 10 bases left in between. This CDR3 has 15 amino acids. Germline CDR1 is KGHSH and CDR2 is LQKENI. The CDR3, as DNA: TGTGCCAGCTCACCACGGGGGCCGCACACAGATACGCAGTATTTT. It translates to CASSPRGPHTDTQYF.

The chain joins TRBV18 to TRBJ2-1; the match to TRBD2 covers 7 bases. Trimming at V came to 1 base and at J to 9 bases, leaving 3 bases not matched to a gene. Germline CDR1 and CDR2: KGHSH and LQKENI. The length of the CDR3 is 13 residues. CDR3 DNA sequence: TGTGCCAGCTCACCACAGAGGGAGGGTGAGCAGTTCTTC. Its protein product is CASSPQREGEQFF.

This clonotype has a handful of counts. The chain links TRBV2 to TRBJ2-7, with a possible D match to TRBD1 (6 bases). The V gene's germline CDR1 is SNHLY and CDR2 FYNNEI. The V gene lost 9 bases and the J gene lost 5 bases, with 17 bases spanning the gap. This CDR3 spans 13 amino acids. CDR3 in amino acids: CARRTVRGHEQYV. CDR3 DNA: TGTGCCAGGAGGACAGTAAGGGGTCACGAGCAGTACGTC.

The chain carries TRBV7-9 and TRBJ2-7; the D gene is possibly TRBD1 (7 bases). V was clipped by 4 bases and J by 6 bases, with 16 bases between them. The CDR3 is 14 residues long. Germline assignment: CDR1 SEHNR and CDR2 FQNEAQ (reference sequence). The CDR3 reads CASSSQGKEGEQYV. CDR3 in DNA: TGTGCCAGCAGCTCACAGGGGAAGGAGGGCGAGCAGTACGTC.

V is TRBV5-5 and J is TRBJ1-6; the D gene is possibly TRBD1 (5 bases). V was cut by 0 bases and J by 7 bases, with 11 bases left in between. CDR3 size: 15 residues. The germline CDR1 and CDR2 sequences are SGHKS and YYEKEE (reference sequence). The CDR3, as DNA: TGTGCCAGCAGCTTGGGGGGGTTGAGAAATTCACCCCTCCACTTT. Its translation: CASSLGGLRNSPLHF.